This TCR beta chain appears in the sequencing data of a study of cytomegalovirus exposure and HLA in healthy donors. Of note for this clone: Antigen specificity is unknown.

With 60 Vbeta and 13 Jbeta primers, the PCR was carried out. Method: immunoSEQ multiplex PCR; TCRdb's copy keeps in-frame clones and lacks some. Here the sample spans 85,000 to 130,000 clones, 76% being singletons. CDR3 length: 13 amino acids. Germline CDR1 reads SGHDN; CDR2 reads FVKESK. V dropped 4 bases and J dropped 3 bases, with 9 bases sitting between them. Whole-study findings and limits: Relative to equally common others, HLA-associated TCR beta chains showed greater clonal expansion in a later analysis.

The sequence derives from a young woman in good health and CMV-seropositive. The chain carries TRBV14 and TRBJ1-1; D call uncertain. Specimen: PBMCs. CDR3: CASSRPVDTEAFF. In DNA form, the CDR3 reads TGTGCCAGCAGCCGCCCAGTGGACACTGAAGCTTTCTTT.